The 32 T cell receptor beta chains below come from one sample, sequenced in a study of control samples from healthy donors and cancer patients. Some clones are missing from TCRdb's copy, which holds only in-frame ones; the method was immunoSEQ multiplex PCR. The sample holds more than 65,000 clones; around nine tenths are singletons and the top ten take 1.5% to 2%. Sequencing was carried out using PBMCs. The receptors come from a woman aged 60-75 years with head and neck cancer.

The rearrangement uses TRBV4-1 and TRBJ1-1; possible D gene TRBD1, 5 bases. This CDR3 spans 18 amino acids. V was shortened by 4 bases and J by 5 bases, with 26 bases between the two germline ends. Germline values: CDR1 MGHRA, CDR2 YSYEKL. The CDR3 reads CASSLEANRALKGTEAFF. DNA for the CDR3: TGCGCCAGCAGCCTAGAGGCCAACCGGGCCCTCAAGGGGACTGAAGCTTTCTTT.

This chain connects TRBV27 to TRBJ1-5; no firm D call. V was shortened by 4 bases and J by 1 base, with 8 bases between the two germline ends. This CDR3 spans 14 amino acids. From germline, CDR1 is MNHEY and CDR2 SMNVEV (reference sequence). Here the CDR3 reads CASSYKDSNQPQHF. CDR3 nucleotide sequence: TGTGCCAGCAGTTATAAGGACAGCAATCAGCCCCAGCATTTT.

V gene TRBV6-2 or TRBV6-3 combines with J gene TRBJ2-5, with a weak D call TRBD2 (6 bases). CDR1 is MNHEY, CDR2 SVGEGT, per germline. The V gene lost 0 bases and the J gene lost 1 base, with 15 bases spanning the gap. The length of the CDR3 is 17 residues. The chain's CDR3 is CASSYSEVAAGQETQYF. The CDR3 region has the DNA TGTGCCAGCAGTTACTCGGAAGTAGCGGCGGGCCAAGAGACCCAGTACTTC.

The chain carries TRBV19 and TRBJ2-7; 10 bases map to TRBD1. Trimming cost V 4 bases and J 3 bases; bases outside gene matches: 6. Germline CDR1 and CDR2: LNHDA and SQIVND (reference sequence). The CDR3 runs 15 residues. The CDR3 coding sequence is TGTGCCAGTAGTAAGCGCCGGGACAGGGGCTACGAGCAGTACTTC. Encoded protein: CASSKRRDRGYEQYF.

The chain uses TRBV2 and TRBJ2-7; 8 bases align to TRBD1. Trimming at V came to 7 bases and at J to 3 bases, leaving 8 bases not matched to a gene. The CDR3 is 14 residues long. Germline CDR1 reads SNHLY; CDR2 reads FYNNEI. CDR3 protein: CASTQGDRNYEQYF. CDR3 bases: TGTGCCAGCACCCAAGGGGACAGGAACTACGAGCAGTACTTC.

The CDR3 reads CASSAGTSGYNEQFF. Here the CDR3 DNA reads TGTGCCAGCAGCGCCGGGACTAGCGGCTACAATGAGCAGTTCTTC. V is TRBV7-8 and J is TRBJ2-1; 11 bases are a match to TRBD2. V lost 5 bases and J lost 3; bases outside the gene matches: 3. This CDR3 has 15 residues. Germline CDR1 is SGHVS and CDR2 is FQNEAQ.

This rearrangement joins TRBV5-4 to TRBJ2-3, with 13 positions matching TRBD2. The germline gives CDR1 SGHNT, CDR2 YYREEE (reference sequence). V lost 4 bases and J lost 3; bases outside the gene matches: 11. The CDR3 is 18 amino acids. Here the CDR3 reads CASSRLGLAGVGTDTQYF. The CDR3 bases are TGTGCCAGCAGCCGACTAGGACTAGCGGGAGTTGGGACAGATACGCAGTATTTT.

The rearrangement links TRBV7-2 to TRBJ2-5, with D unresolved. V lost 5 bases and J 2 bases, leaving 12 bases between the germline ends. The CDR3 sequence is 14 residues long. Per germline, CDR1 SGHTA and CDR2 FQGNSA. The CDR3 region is CASSPSRLQETQYF. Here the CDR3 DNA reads TGTGCCAGCAGCCCCAGCCGACTGCAAGAGACCCAGTACTTC.

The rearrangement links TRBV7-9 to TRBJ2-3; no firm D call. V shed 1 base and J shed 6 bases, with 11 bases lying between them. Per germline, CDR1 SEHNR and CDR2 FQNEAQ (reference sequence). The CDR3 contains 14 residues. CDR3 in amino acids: CASSLVASFDTQYF. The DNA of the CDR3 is TGTGCCAGCAGCTTAGTTGCGTCGTTTGATACGCAGTATTTT.

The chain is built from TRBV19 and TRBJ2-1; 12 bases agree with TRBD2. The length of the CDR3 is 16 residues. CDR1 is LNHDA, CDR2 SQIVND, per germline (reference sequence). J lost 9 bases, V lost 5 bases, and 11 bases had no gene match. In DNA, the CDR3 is TGTGCCAGTAGTCTTCAGACTAGCGGGAGAGGTTCTGAGCAGTTCTTC. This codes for CASSLQTSGRGSEQFF. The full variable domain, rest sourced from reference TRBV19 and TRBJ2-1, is DGGITQSPKYLFRKEGQNVTLSCEQNLNHDAMYWYRQDPGQGLRLIYYSQIVNDFQKGDIAEGYSVSREKKESFPLTVTSAQKNPTAFYLCASSLQTSGRGSEQFFGPGTRLTVL.

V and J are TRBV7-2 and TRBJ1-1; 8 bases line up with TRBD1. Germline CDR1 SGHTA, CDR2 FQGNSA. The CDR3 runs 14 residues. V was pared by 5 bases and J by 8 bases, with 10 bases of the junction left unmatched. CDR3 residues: CASSAQGAGWEAFF. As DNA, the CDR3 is TGTGCCAGCAGCGCGCAGGGGGCGGGGTGGGAAGCTTTCTTT.

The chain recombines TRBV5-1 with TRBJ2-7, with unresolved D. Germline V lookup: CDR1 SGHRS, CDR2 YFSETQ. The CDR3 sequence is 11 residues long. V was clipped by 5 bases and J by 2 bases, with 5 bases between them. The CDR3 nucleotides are TGCGCCAGCAGTTCCCCCTACGAGCAGTACTTC. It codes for CASSSPYEQYF. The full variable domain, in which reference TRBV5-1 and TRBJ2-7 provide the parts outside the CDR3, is KAGVTQTPRYLIKTRGQQVTLSCSPISGHRSVSWYQQTPGQGLQFLFEYFSETQRNKGNFPGRFSGRQFSNSRSEMNVSTLELGDSALYLCASSSPYEQYFGPGTRLTVT.

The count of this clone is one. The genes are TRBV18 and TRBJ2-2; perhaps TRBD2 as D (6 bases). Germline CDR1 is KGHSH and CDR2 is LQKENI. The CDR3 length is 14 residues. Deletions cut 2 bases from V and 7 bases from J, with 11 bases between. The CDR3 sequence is CASSPTEGIGELFF. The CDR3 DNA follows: TGTGCCAGCTCACCAACGGAGGGGATCGGGGAGCTGTTTTTT.

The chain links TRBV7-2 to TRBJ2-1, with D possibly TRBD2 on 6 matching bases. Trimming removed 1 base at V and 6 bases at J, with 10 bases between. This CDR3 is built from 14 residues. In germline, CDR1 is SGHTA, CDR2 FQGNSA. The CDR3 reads CASSLVPGANEQFF. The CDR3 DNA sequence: TGTGCCAGCAGCTTAGTCCCGGGAGCCAATGAGCAGTTCTTC.

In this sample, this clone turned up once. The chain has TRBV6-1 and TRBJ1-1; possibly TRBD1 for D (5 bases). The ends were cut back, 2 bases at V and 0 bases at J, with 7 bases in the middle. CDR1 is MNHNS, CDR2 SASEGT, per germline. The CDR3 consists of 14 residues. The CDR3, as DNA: TGTGCCAGCAGTGAACAGGGACTGAACACTGAAGCTTTCTTT. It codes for CASSEQGLNTEAFF.

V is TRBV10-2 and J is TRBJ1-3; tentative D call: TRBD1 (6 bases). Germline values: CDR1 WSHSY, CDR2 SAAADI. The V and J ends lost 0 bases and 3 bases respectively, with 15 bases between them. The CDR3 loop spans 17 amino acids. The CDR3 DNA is TGCGCCAGCAGTGAGTCCTTCGGGGGCGCAAGTGGAAACACCATATATTTT. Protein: CASSESFGGASGNTIYF.

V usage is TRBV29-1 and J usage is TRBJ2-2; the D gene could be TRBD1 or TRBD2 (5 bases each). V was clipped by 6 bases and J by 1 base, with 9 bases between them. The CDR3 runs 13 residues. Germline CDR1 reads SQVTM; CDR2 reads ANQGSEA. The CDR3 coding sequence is TGCAGCGTCGGGACCCTGAACACCGGGGAGCTGTTTTTT. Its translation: CSVGTLNTGELFF.

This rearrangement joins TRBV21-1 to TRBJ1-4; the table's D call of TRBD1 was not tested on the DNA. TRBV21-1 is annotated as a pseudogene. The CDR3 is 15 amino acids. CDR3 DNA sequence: TGTGCCAGCGGCCGGGACAAATCAACTAATGAAAAACTGTTTTTT. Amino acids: CASGRDKSTNEKLFF.

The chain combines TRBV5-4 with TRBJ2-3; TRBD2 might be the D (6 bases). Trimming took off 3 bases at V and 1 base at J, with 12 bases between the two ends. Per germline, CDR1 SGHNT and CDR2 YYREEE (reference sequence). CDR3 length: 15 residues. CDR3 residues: CASSSAGPGTDTQYF. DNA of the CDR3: TGTGCCAGCAGCTCAGCGGGCCCCGGCACAGATACGCAGTATTTT.

CDR3 nucleotides: TGTGCCAGCAGTTATGGGGTAATAGCGGCCTCCTACGAGCAGTACTTC. The encoded protein is CASSYGVIAASYEQYF. The rearrangement joins TRBV6-5 to TRBJ2-7, with D maybe TRBD2 (6 bases). V was pared by 3 bases and J by 0 bases, with 15 bases between. The CDR3 extends over 16 amino acids. Germline values: CDR1 MNHEY, CDR2 SVGAGI.

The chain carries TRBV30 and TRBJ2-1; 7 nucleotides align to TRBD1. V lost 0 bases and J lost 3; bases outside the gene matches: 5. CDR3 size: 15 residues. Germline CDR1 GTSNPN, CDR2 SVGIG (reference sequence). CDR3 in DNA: TGTGCCTGGAGTGTACTAGGGGGCGGCTACAATGAGCAGTTCTTC. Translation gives CAWSVLGGGYNEQFF.

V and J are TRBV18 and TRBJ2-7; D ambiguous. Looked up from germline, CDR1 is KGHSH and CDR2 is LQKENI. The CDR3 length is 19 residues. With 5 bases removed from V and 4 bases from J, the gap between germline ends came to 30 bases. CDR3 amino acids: CASSTTAQPKGQFLYEQYF. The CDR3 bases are TGTGCCAGCTCAACGACTGCACAACCTAAGGGCCAATTCCTTTACGAGCAGTACTTC.

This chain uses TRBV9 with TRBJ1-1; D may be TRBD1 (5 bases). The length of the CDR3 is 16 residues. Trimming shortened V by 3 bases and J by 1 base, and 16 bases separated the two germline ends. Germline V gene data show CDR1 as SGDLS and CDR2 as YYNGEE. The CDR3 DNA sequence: TGTGCCAGCAGCGCCGTGGGGGGACGGAAGAACACTGAAGCTTTCTTT. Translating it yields CASSAVGGRKNTEAFF.

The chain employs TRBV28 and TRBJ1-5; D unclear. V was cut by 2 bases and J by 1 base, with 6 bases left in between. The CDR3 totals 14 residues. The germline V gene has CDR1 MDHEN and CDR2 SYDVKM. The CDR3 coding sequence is TGTGCCAGCAGTTTAGGGAAAAGCAATCAGCCCCAGCATTTT. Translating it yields CASSLGKSNQPQHF.

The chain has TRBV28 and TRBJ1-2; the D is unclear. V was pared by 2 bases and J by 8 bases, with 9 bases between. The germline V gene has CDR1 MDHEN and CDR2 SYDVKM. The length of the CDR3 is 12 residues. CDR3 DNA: TGTGCCAGCAGTTTACAGTCGGGGGGCTACACCTTC. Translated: CASSLQSGGYTF.

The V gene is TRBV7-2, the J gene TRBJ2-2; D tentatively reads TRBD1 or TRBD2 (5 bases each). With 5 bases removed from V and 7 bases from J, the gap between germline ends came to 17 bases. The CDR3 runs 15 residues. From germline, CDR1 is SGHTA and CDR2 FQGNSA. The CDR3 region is CASSPILGDGGELFF. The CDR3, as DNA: TGTGCCAGCAGCCCTATCCTGGGGGATGGCGGGGAGCTGTTTTTT. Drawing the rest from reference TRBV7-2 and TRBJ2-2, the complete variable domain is GAGVSQSPSNKVTEKGKDVELRCDPISGHTALYWYRQSLGQGLEFLIYFQGNSAPDKSGLPSDRFSAERTGGSVSTLTIQRTQQEDSAVYLCASSPILGDGGELFFGEGSRLTVL.

CDR3 coding DNA: TGTGCCAGCAGCTTGGTAGCGGGAGGGCCCAATGAGCAGTTCTTC. Protein: CASSLVAGGPNEQFF. The chain combines TRBV5-6 with TRBJ2-1; the match to TRBD2 covers 11 bases. V trimming: 0 bases; J trimming: 6 bases; junction bases outside the gene matches: 2. The CDR3 spans 15 residues. Germline CDR1 is SGHDT and CDR2 is YYEEEE.

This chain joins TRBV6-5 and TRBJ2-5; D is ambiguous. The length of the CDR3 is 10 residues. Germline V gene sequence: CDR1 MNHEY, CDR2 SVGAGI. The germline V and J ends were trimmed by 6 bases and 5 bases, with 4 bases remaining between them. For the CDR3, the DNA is TGTGCCAGCAGCCGGGAGACCCAGTACTTC. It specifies CASSRETQYF.

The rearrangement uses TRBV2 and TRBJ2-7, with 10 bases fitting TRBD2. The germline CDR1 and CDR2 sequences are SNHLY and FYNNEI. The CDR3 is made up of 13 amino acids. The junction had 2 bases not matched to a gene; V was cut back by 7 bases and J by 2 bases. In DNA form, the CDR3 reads TGTGCCAGCATTACTAGCGGGACCTACGAGCAGTACTTC. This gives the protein CASITSGTYEQYF. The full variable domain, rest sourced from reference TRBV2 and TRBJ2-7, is EPEVTQTPSHQVTQMGQEVILRCVPISNHLYFYWYRQILGQKVEFLVSFYNNEISEKSEIFDDQFSVERPDGSNFTLKIRSTKLEDSAMYFCASITSGTYEQYFGPGTRLTVT.

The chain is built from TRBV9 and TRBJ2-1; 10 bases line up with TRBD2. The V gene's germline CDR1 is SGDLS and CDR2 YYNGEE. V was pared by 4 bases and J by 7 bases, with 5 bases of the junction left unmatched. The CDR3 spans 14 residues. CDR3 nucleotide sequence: TGTGCCAGCAGCACCCCTAGCGGGAGAAATGAGCAGTTCTTC. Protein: CASSTPSGRNEQFF. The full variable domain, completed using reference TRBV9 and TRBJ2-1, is DSGVTQTPKHLITATGQRVTLRCSPRSGDLSVYWYQQSLDQGLQFLIQYYNGEERAKGNILERFSAQQFPDLHSELNLSSLELGDSALYFCASSTPSGRNEQFFGPGTRLTVL.

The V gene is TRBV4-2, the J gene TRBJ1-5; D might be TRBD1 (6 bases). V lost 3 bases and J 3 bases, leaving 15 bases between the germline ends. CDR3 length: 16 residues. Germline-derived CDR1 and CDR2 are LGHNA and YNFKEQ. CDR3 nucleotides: TGTGCCAGCAGCCAGAGTACCGGGACATCCAATCAGCCCCAGCATTTT. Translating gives CASSQSTGTSNQPQHF.

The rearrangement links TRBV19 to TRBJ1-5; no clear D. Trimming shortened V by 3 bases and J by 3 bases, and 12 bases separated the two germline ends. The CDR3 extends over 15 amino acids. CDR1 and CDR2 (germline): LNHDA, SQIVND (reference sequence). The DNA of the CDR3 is TGTGCCAGTAGTATCGGAGACGGACCCAATCAGCCCCAGCATTTT. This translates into CASSIGDGPNQPQHF. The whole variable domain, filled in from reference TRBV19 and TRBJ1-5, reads DGGITQSPKYLFRKEGQNVTLSCEQNLNHDAMYWYRQDPGQGLRLIYYSQIVNDFQKGDIAEGYSVSREKKESFPLTVTSAQKNPTAFYLCASSIGDGPNQPQHFGDGTRLSIL.